This T cell receptor beta chain was captured in a study of cytotoxic CD8 clonotypes in ibrutinib-treated CLL. Study-wide points: Before falling back toward baseline at progression, clonality had risen at the time of ibrutinib response.

Generated by immunoSEQ multiplex PCR, the TCRdb table keeps only in-frame clones and is missing some. The profile shows approximately 100,000 clones, about 78% of them singletons. Note on this clone: Its antigen remains unknown.

V lost 5 bases, J lost 5 bases, and 22 bases lay in between. The CDR3 runs to 16 residues. The receptor's source is a human donor with chronic lymphocytic leukemia. Sequenced material: PBMCs, taken after 12 months of ibrutinib treatment. The V call is TRBV5-7, the J call TRBJ2-5, with D possibly being TRBD1 (5 bases). TRBV5-7 is marked as an open reading frame, function uncertain. CDR3 in amino acids: CASSSPDSQFGETQYF. For the CDR3, the DNA is TGTGCCAGCAGTTCGCCCGACAGCCAGTTCGGGGAGACCCAGTACTTC.